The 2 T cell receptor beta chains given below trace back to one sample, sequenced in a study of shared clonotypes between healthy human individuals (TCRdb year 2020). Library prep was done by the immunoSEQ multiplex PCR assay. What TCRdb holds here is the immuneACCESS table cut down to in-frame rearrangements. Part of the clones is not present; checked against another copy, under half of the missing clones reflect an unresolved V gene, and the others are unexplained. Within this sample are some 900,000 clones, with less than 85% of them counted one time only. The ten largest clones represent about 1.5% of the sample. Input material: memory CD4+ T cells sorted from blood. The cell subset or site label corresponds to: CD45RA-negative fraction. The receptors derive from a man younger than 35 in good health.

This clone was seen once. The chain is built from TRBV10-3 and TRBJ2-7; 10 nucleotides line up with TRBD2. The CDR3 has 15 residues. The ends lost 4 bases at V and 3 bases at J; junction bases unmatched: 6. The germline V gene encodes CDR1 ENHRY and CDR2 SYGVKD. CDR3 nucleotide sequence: TGTGCCATCAGTGCGGCTAGCGGGAGTGGCTACGAGCAGTACTTC. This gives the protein CAISAASGSGYEQYF.

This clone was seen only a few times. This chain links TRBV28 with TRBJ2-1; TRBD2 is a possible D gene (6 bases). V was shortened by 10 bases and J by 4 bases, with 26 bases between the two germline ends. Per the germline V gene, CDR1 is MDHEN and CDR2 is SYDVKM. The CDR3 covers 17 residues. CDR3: CATRSMGGTMYYNEQFF. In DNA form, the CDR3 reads TGTGCCACCCGATCAATGGGCGGGACCATGTATTACAATGAGCAGTTCTTC.